Sequencing of this TCR beta chain was carried out in a study of blood T cell repertoires in COVID-19. Study information: Sample material is recorded as cDNA or gDNA derived from T cells, B-cell-depleted T cells, or PBMCs.

Germline lookup yields CDR1 LGHDT and CDR2 YNNKEL (reference sequence). The junction had 5 bases not matched to a gene; V was cut back by 2 bases and J by 8 bases. The CDR3 consists of 14 residues. Per the authors' pipeline: Scientists estimated how many nucleated cells there were by amplifying reference gene primers. Generated by immunoSEQ multiplex PCR, the TCRdb table keeps only in-frame clones and is missing some. V, J and clone size were drawn from that table, and D and trimming were deduced from the DNA. The sample contains 200,000 to 250,000 clones, roughly nine tenths of which appear only once.

The material sequenced was peripheral blood. The sequence was obtained from a man in his sixties with COVID-19, enrolled during active disease. This chain joins TRBV3-1 (or the pseudogene TRBV3-2) and TRBJ1-3, with 8 bases that match TRBD1. This CDR3 is CASSQPGGTDTIYF. The CDR3 nucleotides are TGTGCCAGCAGCCAACCAGGGGGCACGGACACCATATATTTT.